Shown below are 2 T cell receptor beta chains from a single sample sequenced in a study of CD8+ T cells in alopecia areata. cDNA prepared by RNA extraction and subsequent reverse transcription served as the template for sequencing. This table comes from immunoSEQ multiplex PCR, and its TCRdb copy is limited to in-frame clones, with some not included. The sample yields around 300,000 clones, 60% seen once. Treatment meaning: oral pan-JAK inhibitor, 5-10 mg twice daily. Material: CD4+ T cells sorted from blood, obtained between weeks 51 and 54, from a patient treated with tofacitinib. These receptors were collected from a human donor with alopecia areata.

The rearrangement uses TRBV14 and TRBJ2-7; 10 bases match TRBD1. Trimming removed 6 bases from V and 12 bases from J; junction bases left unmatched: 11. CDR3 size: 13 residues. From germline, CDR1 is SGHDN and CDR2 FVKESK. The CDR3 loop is CASRPRDRGFLYF. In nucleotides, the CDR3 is TGTGCCAGCAGACCCCGGGACAGGGGATTTCTGTACTTC.

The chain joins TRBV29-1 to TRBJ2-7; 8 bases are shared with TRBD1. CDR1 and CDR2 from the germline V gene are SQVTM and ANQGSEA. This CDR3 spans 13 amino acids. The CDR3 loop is CNPGGNIFYEQYF. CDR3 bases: TGCAACCCAGGGGGCAATATTTTCTACGAGCAGTACTTC.